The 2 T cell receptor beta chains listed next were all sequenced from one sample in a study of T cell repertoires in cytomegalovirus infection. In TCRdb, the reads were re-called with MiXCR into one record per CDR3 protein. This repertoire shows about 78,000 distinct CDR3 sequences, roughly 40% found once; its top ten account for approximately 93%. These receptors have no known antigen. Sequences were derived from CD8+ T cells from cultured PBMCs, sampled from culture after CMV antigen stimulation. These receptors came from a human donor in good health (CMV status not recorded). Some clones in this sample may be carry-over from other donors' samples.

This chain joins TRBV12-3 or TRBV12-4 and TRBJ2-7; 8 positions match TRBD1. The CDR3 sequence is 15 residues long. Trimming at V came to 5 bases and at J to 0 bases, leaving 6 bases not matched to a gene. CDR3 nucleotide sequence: TGTGCCAGCAGTGCAGAAACAGGGGGCTCCTACGAGCAGTACTTC. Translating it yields CASSAETGGSYEQYF.

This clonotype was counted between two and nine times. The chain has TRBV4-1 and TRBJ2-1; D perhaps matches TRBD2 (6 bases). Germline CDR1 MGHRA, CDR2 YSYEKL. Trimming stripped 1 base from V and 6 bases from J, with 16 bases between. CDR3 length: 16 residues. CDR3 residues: CASSQVMGGGGNEQFF. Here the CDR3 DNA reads TGCGCCAGCAGCCAAGTCATGGGGGGTGGGGGCAATGAGCAGTTCTTC.